This T cell receptor (beta chain) was sequenced during a study of OX40 agonist ivuxolimab in advanced cancers. Study-wide findings and caveats: Antigen specificity was not determined for the expanded peripheral T cells. CD4+ and CD8+ blood T cells expanded clonally by week 6 at 0.1 to 3.0 mg/kg.

Libraries were prepared by immunoSEQ multiplex PCR; TCRdb keeps only in-frame clonotypes and omits some of them. The data show about 69,000 clones, almost 90% seen once. V gave up 0 bases and J gave up 8 bases; unmatched junction bases: 11. Per the germline V gene, CDR1 is MNHEY and CDR2 is SMNVEV (reference sequence). The CDR3 is 19 residues long. About this clone: Its target is unknown.

Blood samples were obtained at baseline, cycle 4 day 1, and cycle 7 day 1. This TCR came from an adult with an advanced solid tumor such as melanoma, head and neck, liver or kidney cancer. The rearrangement links TRBV27 to TRBJ2-3, with 16 bases that match TRBD2. The sequenced sample was CD4+ or CD8+ T cells sorted from blood, obtained in a trial of the OX40 agonist ivuxolimab. The CDR3 sequence is CASSLSSGTSGRAAGTQYF. The CDR3 bases are TGTGCCAGCAGTTTATCATCTGGGACTAGCGGGAGGGCCGCGGGTACGCAGTATTTT.